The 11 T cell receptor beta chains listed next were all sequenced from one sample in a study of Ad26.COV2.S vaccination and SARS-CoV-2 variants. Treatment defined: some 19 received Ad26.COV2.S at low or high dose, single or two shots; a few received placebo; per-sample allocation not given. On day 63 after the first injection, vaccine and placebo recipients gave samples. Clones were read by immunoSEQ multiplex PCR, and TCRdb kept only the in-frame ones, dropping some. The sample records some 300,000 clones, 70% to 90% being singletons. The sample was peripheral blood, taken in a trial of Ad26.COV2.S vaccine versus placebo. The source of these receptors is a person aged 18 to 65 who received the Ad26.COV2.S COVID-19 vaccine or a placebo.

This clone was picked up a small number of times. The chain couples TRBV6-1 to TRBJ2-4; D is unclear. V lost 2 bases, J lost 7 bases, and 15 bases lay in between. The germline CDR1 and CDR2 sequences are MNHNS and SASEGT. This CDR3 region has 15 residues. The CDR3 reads CASSELDRNGNIQYF. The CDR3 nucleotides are TGTGCCAGCAGTGAACTGGACCGTAATGGGAACATTCAGTACTTC.

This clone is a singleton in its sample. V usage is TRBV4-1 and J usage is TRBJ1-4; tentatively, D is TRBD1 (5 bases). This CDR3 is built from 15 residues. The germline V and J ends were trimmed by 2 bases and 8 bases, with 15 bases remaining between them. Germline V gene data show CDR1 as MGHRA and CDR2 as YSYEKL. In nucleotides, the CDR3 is TGCGCCAGCAGCCAAAGTCCGACAGTACAAGAAAAACTGTTTTTT. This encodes CASSQSPTVQEKLFF.

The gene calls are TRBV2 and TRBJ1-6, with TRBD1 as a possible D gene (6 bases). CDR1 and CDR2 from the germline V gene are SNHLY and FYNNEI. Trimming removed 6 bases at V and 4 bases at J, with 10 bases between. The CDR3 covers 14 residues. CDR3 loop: CASRGGGYNSPLHF. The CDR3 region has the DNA TGTGCCAGCAGGGGAGGGGGGTATAATTCACCCCTCCACTTT.

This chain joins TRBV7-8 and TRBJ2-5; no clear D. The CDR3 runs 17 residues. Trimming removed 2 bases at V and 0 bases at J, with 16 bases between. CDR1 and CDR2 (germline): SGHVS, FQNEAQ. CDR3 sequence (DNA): TGTGCCAGCAGCTTAACCCTCGGCCAGACGTACCAAGAGACCCAGTACTTC. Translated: CASSLTLGQTYQETQYF.

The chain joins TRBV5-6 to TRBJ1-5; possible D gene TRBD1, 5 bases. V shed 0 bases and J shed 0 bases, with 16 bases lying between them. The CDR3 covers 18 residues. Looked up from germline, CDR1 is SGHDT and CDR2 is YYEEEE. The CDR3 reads CASSLGQWRRASNQPQHF. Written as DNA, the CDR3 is TGTGCCAGCAGCTTGGGACAGTGGAGGAGAGCTAGCAATCAGCCCCAGCATTTT.

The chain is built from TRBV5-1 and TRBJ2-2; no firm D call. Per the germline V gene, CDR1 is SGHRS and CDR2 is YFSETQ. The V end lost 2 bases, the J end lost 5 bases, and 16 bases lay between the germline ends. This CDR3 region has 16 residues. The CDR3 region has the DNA TGCGCCAGCAGCTTCGGTAAGGGTGTTCTGACCGGGGAGCTGTTTTTT. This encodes CASSFGKGVLTGELFF.

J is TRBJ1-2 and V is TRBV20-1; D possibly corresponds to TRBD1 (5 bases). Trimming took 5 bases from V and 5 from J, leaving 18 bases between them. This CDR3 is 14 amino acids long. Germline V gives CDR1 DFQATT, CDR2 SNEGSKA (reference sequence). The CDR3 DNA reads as TGCAGTGCTGGTGGCAGGGATTGGGTTTATGGCTACACCTTC. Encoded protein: CSAGGRDWVYGYTF.

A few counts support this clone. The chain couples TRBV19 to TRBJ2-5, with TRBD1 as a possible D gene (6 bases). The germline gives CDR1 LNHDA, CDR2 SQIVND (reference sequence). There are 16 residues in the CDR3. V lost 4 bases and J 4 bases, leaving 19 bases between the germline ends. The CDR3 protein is CASSSQQGGVAETQYF. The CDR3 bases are TGTGCCAGTAGTAGCCAACAGGGTGGGGTGGCAGAGACCCAGTACTTC.

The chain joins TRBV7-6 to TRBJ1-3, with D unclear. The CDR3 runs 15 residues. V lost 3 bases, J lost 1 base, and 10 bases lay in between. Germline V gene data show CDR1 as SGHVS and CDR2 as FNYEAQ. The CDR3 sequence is CASSFKGLSGNTIYF. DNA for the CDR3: TGTGCCAGCAGCTTCAAGGGTCTATCTGGAAACACCATATATTTT.

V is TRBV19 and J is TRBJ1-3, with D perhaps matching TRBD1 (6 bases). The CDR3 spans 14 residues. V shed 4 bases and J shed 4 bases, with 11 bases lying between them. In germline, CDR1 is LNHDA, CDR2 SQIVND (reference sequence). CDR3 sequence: CASSTGGGGNTIYF. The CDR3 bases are TGTGCCAGTAGTACCGGCGGGGGCGGAAACACCATATATTTT.

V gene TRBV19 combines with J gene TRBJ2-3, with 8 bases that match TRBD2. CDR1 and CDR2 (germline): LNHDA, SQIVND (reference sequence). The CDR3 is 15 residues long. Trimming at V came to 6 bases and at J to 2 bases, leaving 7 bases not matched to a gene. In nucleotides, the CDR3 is TGTGCCAGTAGGGGTCTAGCGGGCCCCACAGATACGCAGTATTTT. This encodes CASRGLAGPTDTQYF. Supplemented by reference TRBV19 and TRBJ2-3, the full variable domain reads DGGITQSPKYLFRKEGQNVTLSCEQNLNHDAMYWYRQDPGQGLRLIYYSQIVNDFQKGDIAEGYSVSREKKESFPLTVTSAQKNPTAFYLCASRGLAGPTDTQYFGPGTRLTVL.